What follows are 7 T cell receptor beta chains derived from one specimen sequenced in a study of CD8+ T cells in alopecia areata. TCR sequencing used cDNA made by reverse transcription of extracted RNA. Profiled with immunoSEQ multiplex PCR; TCRdb holds only in-frame clones, not every one. The sample comprises roughly 130,000 clones, 58% of which are singletons, and 4.5% rests with the top ten. Sequencing used CD4+ T cells sorted from blood, obtained at week 0. Every receptor here comes from a human donor with alopecia areata.

This chain uses TRBV5-1 with TRBJ1-4; TRBD1 agrees at 9 bases. Losses at the gene ends were 4 bases for V and 8 bases for J; bases not matched to a gene: 9. This CDR3 has 15 amino acids. Germline V gene lookup returns CDR1 SGHRS and CDR2 YFSETQ. The CDR3 region is CASSDVDRGGEKLFF. For the CDR3, the DNA is TGCGCCAGCAGCGACGTTGACAGGGGGGGCGAAAAACTGTTTTTT.

V gene TRBV5-4 combines with J gene TRBJ2-1, with 7 positions matching TRBD2. Trimming at V came to 2 bases and at J to 9 bases, leaving 5 bases not matched to a gene. CDR1 is SGHNT and CDR2 is YYREEE in the germline V gene (reference sequence). This CDR3 contains 13 residues. This chain's CDR3 is CASSFGRQGEQFF. The CDR3 nucleotides read TGTGCCAGCAGCTTCGGGAGGCAGGGTGAGCAGTTCTTC. Looking up the rest from reference TRBV5-4 and TRBJ2-1 gives the full variable domain: ETGVTQSPTHLIKTRGQQVTLRCSSQSGHNTVSWYQQALGQGPQFIFQYYREEENGRGNFPPRFSGLQFPNYSSELNVNALELDDSALYLCASSFGRQGEQFFGPGTRLTVL.

The rearrangement joins TRBV28 to TRBJ1-3; the D is unclear. Trimming removed 6 bases at V and 0 bases at J, with 15 bases between. The CDR3 spans 16 residues. CDR1 and CDR2 from the germline V gene are MDHEN and SYDVKM. The CDR3 DNA follows: TGTGCCAGCAGCCCATTCCGCGGGGACTCTGGAAACACCATATATTTT. Translation gives CASSPFRGDSGNTIYF.

The J gene is TRBJ2-5, the V gene TRBV7-2, with D tentatively TRBD1 (5 bases). The closer fit of TRBJ2-7 to the DNA end suggests the J call may be wrong. The CDR3 length is 13 residues. Per germline, CDR1 SGHTA and CDR2 FQGNSA. CDR3 protein: CASSLQGNYEQYF. CDR3 bases: TGTGCCAGCAGCTTACAGGGAAACTACGAGCAGTACTTC.

The chain uses TRBV5-4 and TRBJ1-2; a possible D gene is TRBD1 (5 bases). V was trimmed by 3 bases and J by 5 bases, leaving 17 bases between them. This CDR3 comprises 15 residues. From germline, CDR1 is SGHNT and CDR2 YYREEE (reference sequence). The CDR3 DNA reads as TGTGCCAGCAGCTCCCCAGCGGGACTCTCATATGGCTACACCTTC. This sequence encodes CASSSPAGLSYGYTF.

The rearrangement joins TRBV10-3 to TRBJ2-7, with D hard to call. CDR3 length: 16 residues. V shed 4 bases and J shed 1 base, with 17 bases lying between them. Germline CDR1 is ENHRY and CDR2 is SYGVKD. The CDR3 DNA follows: TGTGCCATCAGTGGTTATGAGCAAGGAAGGTCCTACGAGCAGTACTTC. Its translation is CAISGYEQGRSYEQYF.

As regards this clone: The limits of the CDR3 on the DNA are not certain, so only TCRdb's listed CDR3 is given. This chain uses TRBV2 with TRBJ1-2. The CDR3 contains 12 residues when both ends are counted. The germline V gene encodes CDR1 SNHLY and CDR2 FYNNEI. The CDR3 here is CASSSSGYGYTF.